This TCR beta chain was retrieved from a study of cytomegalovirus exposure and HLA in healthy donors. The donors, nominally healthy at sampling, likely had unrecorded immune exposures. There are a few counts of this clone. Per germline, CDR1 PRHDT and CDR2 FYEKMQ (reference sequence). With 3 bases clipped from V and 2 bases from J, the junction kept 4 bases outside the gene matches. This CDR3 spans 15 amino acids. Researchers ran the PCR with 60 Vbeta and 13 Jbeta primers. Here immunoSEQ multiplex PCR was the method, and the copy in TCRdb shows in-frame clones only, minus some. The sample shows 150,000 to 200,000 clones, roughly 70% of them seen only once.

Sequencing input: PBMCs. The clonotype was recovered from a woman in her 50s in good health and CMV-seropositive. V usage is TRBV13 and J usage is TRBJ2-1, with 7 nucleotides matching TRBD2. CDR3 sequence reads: CASSFSTSTYNEQFF. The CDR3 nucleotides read TGTGCCAGCAGCTTTTCGACTAGCACCTACAATGAGCAGTTCTTC.